This TCR beta chain is from a study of T-cell reconstitution after alpha-beta-depleted transplantation in children (dated by TCRdb to about 2016). About the full investigation: Using TCR repertoire profiling, the study quantitatively followed how T-cell immune reconstitution unfolded in children after TCRalphabeta/CD19-depleted allogeneic hematopoietic cell transplantation.

Including the terminal cysteine and phenylalanine, the CDR3 comprises 12 residues. Just the 36-base CDR3 DNA is kept, in frame starting at base 1. V loses 5 bases, J loses 2 bases, and the germline ends lie 5 bases apart. In the germline V gene, CDR1 corresponds to LGHNT and CDR2 to FRNRAP. The table lists this clonotype with a few counts. It lacks a known antigen. The input lacks base qualities; no much larger clone sits a single base away. The library was built by means of PCR. Data came from an Illumina HiSeq 2500. TCR libraries were prepared with molecular barcoding, using unique molecular identifiers to normalize TCRbeta repertoire quantification. Using fastp at Q25 and MiXCR, TCRdb reprocessed the public reads and kept productive beta chains. Every distinct CDR3 protein forms one entry, paired with its most common genes and DNA. The sample records about 190,000 distinct CDR3 sequences, roughly 7.5% of which are singletons. The leading ten clones occupy roughly 3% of the sample.

The sequence joins TRBV12-5 to TRBJ2-3; the D gene identity is not certain. The sequence derives from a human donor who donated a stem cell graft to a child with Wiskott-Aldrich syndrome. The material was PBMCs from the stem cell graft donor, obtained from the stem cell graft. The CDR3 protein: CASGLTTDTQYF. The DNA sequence reads TGTGCTAGTGGTCTTACCACAGATACGCAGTATTTT.